The TCR beta chain described here comes from a study of blood T cell repertoires in COVID-19. This CDR3 contains 15 residues. With 7 bases clipped from V and 7 bases from J, the junction kept 8 bases outside the gene matches. The germline V gene encodes CDR1 LNHDA and CDR2 SQIVND (reference sequence). Some clones are missing from TCRdb's copy, which holds only in-frame ones; the method was immunoSEQ multiplex PCR. The table records about 56,000 clones, approximately 84% of them present only once. This receptor was taken from a man in his 60s with COVID-19, enrolled during active disease. Sequencing was carried out using peripheral blood. The chain has TRBV19 and TRBJ1-6; 9 nucleotides match TRBD1. CDR3 nucleotide sequence: TGTGCCAGTAACCCTAGAGACAGGGGGAATTCACCCCTCCACTTT. Encoded protein: CASNPRDRGNSPLHF.